Presented here are 24 T cell receptor beta chains from one specimen sequenced in a study of T cell clones after liver transplantation. The method was immunoSEQ multiplex PCR; TCRdb's version includes in-frame clones alone and lacks a portion of them. The sample records tens of thousands of clones, roughly 82% being singletons. This specimen consisted of CD4+ T cells from blood, obtained approximately 45 months after liver transplant. The receptors stem from a human patient who received a liver transplant. Certain T cells may be donor cells from the graft.

This clone was recorded only once. The CDR3 spells CASSLASGPLSSYNEQFF. The CDR3 DNA reads as TGTGCCAGCAGCTTAGCGTCCGGACCTCTCAGCTCCTACAATGAGCAGTTCTTC. The chain is built from TRBV7-8 and TRBJ2-1; D ambiguous. Per the germline V gene, CDR1 is SGHVS and CDR2 is FQNEAQ. This CDR3 has 18 amino acids. V was clipped by 0 bases and J by 0 bases, with 15 bases between them.

The chain combines TRBV27 with TRBJ2-7; 8 bases map to TRBD1. The CDR3 has 15 residues. Trimming took 0 bases from V and 4 from J; bases not matched to a gene: 5. Germline CDR1 reads MNHEY; CDR2 reads SMNVEV (reference sequence). Written as DNA, the CDR3 is TGTGCCAGCAGTTTATCTACCGGACAGGGTTACGAGCAGTACTTC. Protein: CASSLSTGQGYEQYF.

This clone has only a few counts. This chain uses TRBV7-8 with TRBJ2-2, with 11 bases identical to TRBD1. The V and J ends lost 5 bases and 6 bases, in that order; junction bases with no gene match: 11. In germline, CDR1 is SGHVS, CDR2 FQNEAQ. The CDR3 length is 17 residues. Here the CDR3 reads CASSPRTGGGMAGELFF. Here the CDR3 DNA reads TGTGCCAGCAGCCCAAGGACAGGGGGCGGAATGGCCGGGGAGCTGTTTTTT.

The genes are TRBV2 and TRBJ2-7; D remains unclear. Germline loops: CDR1 SNHLY, CDR2 FYNNEI. This CDR3 spans 14 amino acids. Trimming removed 0 bases from V and 3 bases from J, with 9 bases in between. The CDR3 spells CASSEAGSRYEQYF. Here the CDR3 DNA reads TGTGCCAGCAGTGAAGCGGGCAGCCGCTACGAGCAGTACTTC.

The chain employs TRBV18 and TRBJ1-4; TRBD1 agrees at 10 bases. Trimming cost V 2 bases and J 6 bases; bases outside gene matches: 6. There are 16 residues in the CDR3. Germline CDR1 and CDR2: KGHSH and LQKENI. The CDR3 spells CASSPSAGTGDEKLFF. Written as DNA, the CDR3 is TGTGCCAGCTCACCATCCGCCGGGACAGGGGATGAAAAACTGTTTTTT.

The J gene is TRBJ1-5, the V gene TRBV19; D uncertain. The V end lost 1 base, the J end lost 6 bases, and 7 bases lay between the germline ends. Germline V lookup: CDR1 LNHDA, CDR2 SQIVND (reference sequence). The CDR3 covers 13 residues. The CDR3 DNA is TGTGCCAGTAGTATAGGCTTCCCTCAGCCCCAGCATTTT. Its translation: CASSIGFPQPQHF.

This chain uses TRBV9 with TRBJ2-5; D is uncertain. This CDR3 is 12 amino acids long. V gave up 4 bases and J gave up 2 bases, with 6 bases separating them. Germline V gene lookup returns CDR1 SGDLS and CDR2 YYNGEE. The CDR3 loop reads CASSLGQETQYF. CDR3 bases: TGTGCCAGCAGCTTAGGACAAGAGACCCAGTACTTC.

The CDR3 sequence: CASSRDIAYEQYF. CDR3 bases: TGTGCCAGCAGCCGGGATATTGCCTACGAGCAGTACTTC. The chain couples TRBV2 to TRBJ2-7, with D perhaps TRBD2 (5 bases). V lost 6 bases and J 2 bases, leaving 11 bases between the germline ends. The CDR3 contains 13 residues. CDR1 is SNHLY and CDR2 is FYNNEI in the germline V gene.

V and J are TRBV13 and TRBJ2-2, with D uncertain. Germline lookup yields CDR1 PRHDT and CDR2 FYEKMQ (reference sequence). This CDR3 spans 13 amino acids. Between the trimmed V and J ends, which lost 2 bases and 7 bases, there was a span of 8 bases. The CDR3 DNA is TGTGCCAGCAGCTTAACCGCCCACGGGGAGCTGTTTTTT. Encoded protein: CASSLTAHGELFF.

This chain connects TRBV11-2 to TRBJ2-2, with a weak D call TRBD2 (5 bases). CDR1 is SGHAT, CDR2 FQNNGV, per germline. The CDR3 sequence is 17 residues long. The germline V and J ends were trimmed by 1 base and 6 bases, with 18 bases remaining between them. This CDR3 reads CASSLGRLGRVAGELFF. The CDR3 DNA is TGTGCCAGCAGCTTAGGGCGACTTGGGAGAGTAGCCGGGGAGCTGTTTTTT.

The V gene is TRBV19, the J gene TRBJ1-5; maybe TRBD1 (6 bases). The CDR3 consists of 15 residues. Trimming stripped 7 bases from V and 3 bases from J, with 16 bases between. Germline assignment: CDR1 LNHDA and CDR2 SQIVND (reference sequence). DNA for the CDR3: TGTGCCAGTACTCCCTTCCGGGACAACAATCAGCCCCAGCATTTT. Protein sequence: CASTPFRDNNQPQHF.

The CDR3 region is CASSPGGREQYF. Written as DNA, the CDR3 is TGTGCCAGCAGCCCAGGGGGGCGGGAGCAGTACTTC. The rearrangement links TRBV11-3 to TRBJ2-7; D might be TRBD1 (7 bases). Trimming removed 5 bases at V and 7 bases at J, with 12 bases between. CDR3 size: 12 residues. The germline V gene has CDR1 SGHNT and CDR2 YENEEA. Full variable domain (missing parts from reference TRBV11-3 and TRBJ2-7): EAGVVQSPRYKIIEKKQPVAFWCNPISGHNTLYWYLQNLGQGPELLIRYENEEAVDDSQLPKDRFSAERLKGVDSTLKIQPAELGDSAVYLCASSPGGREQYFGPGTRLTVT.

This clone was seen more than once but under ten times. The chain joins TRBV30 to TRBJ2-2; 13 positions agree with TRBD2. CDR3 size: 17 residues. V lost 2 bases to trimming and J lost 4 bases; unmatched junction nucleotides: 7. CDR1 and CDR2 from the germline V gene are GTSNPN and SVGIG (reference sequence). The chain's CDR3 is CAWSRRTSGSTTGELFF. The CDR3 nucleotides read TGTGCCTGGAGTCGAAGGACTAGCGGGAGTACCACCGGGGAGCTGTTTTTT.

This clone was detected only once. This chain uses TRBV7-2 with TRBJ2-2, with 8 bases that match TRBD1. The CDR3 consists of 15 residues. J gave up 11 bases and V 2 bases, and 10 bases lay outside the gene matches. Germline CDR1 reads SGHTA; CDR2 reads FQGNSA. The chain's CDR3 is CASSLIQGAQGELFF. CDR3 nucleotides: TGTGCCAGCAGCTTAATCCAGGGGGCACAAGGAGAGCTGTTTTTT.

Only one count was recorded for this clone. This rearrangement joins TRBV7-8 to TRBJ1-2; 7 bases are a match to TRBD1. CDR3 length equals 17 residues. Germline V gene lookup returns CDR1 SGHVS and CDR2 FQNEAQ. V lost 5 bases and J lost 0; bases outside the gene matches: 12. The CDR3 DNA sequence: TGTGCCAGCAGCGAGACCTTCGACAGGGAAGCTAACTATGGCTACACCTTC. Protein: CASSETFDREANYGYTF.

This chain links TRBV2 with TRBJ1-3; D unresolved. Germline CDR1 reads SNHLY; CDR2 reads FYNNEI. The V gene lost 6 bases and the J gene lost 2 bases, with 8 bases spanning the gap. This CDR3 spans 13 amino acids. Written as DNA, the CDR3 is TGTGCCAGCAGGCGTCAGGCTGGAAACACCATATATTTT. Protein sequence: CASRRQAGNTIYF. Using reference TRBV2 and TRBJ1-3 for the parts outside the CDR3, the full variable domain is EPEVTQTPSHQVTQMGQEVILRCVPISNHLYFYWYRQILGQKVEFLVSFYNNEISEKSEIFDDQFSVERPDGSNFTLKIRSTKLEDSAMYFCASRRQAGNTIYFGEGSWLTVV.

The rearrangement links TRBV18 to TRBJ2-7, with D unresolved. CDR3 length equals 13 residues. Per germline, CDR1 KGHSH and CDR2 LQKENI. V shed 3 bases and J shed 1 base, with 7 bases lying between them. The chain's CDR3 is CASSPKASYEQYF. CDR3 coding DNA: TGTGCCAGCTCACCGAAGGCGTCCTACGAGCAGTACTTC.

This sequence joins TRBV19 and TRBJ1-5; 8 nucleotides agree with TRBD1. Looked up from germline, CDR1 is LNHDA and CDR2 is SQIVND (reference sequence). The CDR3 covers 14 residues. Trimming at V came to 6 bases and at J to 2 bases, leaving 3 bases not matched to a gene. The CDR3 nucleotides read TGTGCCAGTAGCGGACAGGGCGGCAATCAGCCCCAGCATTTT. Translating it yields CASSGQGGNQPQHF.

The CDR3 reads CASSPRDTVPQETQYF. The CDR3 coding sequence is TGTGCCAGCTCACCCCGGGACACCGTACCCCAAGAGACCCAGTACTTC. The chain employs TRBV18 and TRBJ2-5, with D maybe TRBD1 (6 bases). This CDR3 comprises 16 residues. CDR1 is KGHSH and CDR2 is LQKENI in the germline V gene. Trimming removed 3 bases from V and 1 base from J, with 15 bases in between.

The chain couples TRBV28 to TRBJ1-1; 11 bases are shared with TRBD1. V dropped 7 bases and J dropped 5; count of bases not matched to a gene: 12. The CDR3 spans 16 residues. Germline V gene data show CDR1 as MDHEN and CDR2 as SYDVKM. Here the CDR3 reads CASNTGQGASRTEAFF. DNA for the CDR3: TGTGCCAGCAACACCGGACAGGGGGCATCAAGAACTGAAGCTTTCTTT. Filled out from reference TRBV28 and TRBJ1-1, the complete variable domain reads DVKVTQSSRYLVKRTGEKVFLECVQDMDHENMFWYRQDPGLGLRLIYFSYDVKMKEKGDIPEGYSVSREKKERFSLILESASTNQTSMYLCASNTGQGASRTEAFFGQGTRLTVV.

The V call is TRBV5-4, the J call TRBJ2-5; 8 bases are a match to TRBD2. Germline lookup yields CDR1 SGHNT and CDR2 YYREEE (reference sequence). The CDR3 covers 13 residues. Trimming took 7 bases from V and 7 from J; bases not matched to a gene: 9. In DNA, the CDR3 is TGTGCCAGCGGTACTAGCGGTTCTTGGACCCAGTACTTC. This encodes CASGTSGSWTQYF. Full variable domain (remainder filled in from reference TRBV5-4 and TRBJ2-5): ETGVTQSPTHLIKTRGQQVTLRCSSQSGHNTVSWYQQALGQGPQFIFQYYREEENGRGNFPPRFSGLQFPNYSSELNVNALELDDSALYLCASGTSGSWTQYFGPGTRLLVL.

The chain joins TRBV28 to TRBJ2-1, with a tentative D call TRBD2 (6 bases). V lost 5 bases to trimming and J lost 6 bases, with 14 bases between them. CDR1 MDHEN and CDR2 SYDVKM come from the germline V gene. The CDR3 sequence is 14 residues long. The CDR3 coding sequence is TGTGCCAGCAGTCTCCCGACTAGTCTCAATGAGCAGTTCTTC. This sequence encodes CASSLPTSLNEQFF.

The CDR3 is CASSLALNTGELFF. The CDR3 DNA reads TGCGCCAGCAGCTTGGCCCTTAACACCGGGGAGCTGTTTTTT. J is TRBJ2-2 and V is TRBV5-1; D remains ambiguous. V lost 0 bases, J lost 2 bases, and 5 bases lay in between. The CDR3 covers 14 residues. In germline, CDR1 is SGHRS, CDR2 YFSETQ.

The chain uses TRBV18 and TRBJ1-4; 12 nucleotides line up with TRBD1. This CDR3 is 17 amino acids long. J gave up 7 bases and V 3 bases, and 9 bases lay outside the gene matches. The germline gives CDR1 KGHSH, CDR2 LQKENI. The CDR3 protein is CASSPAGQGAGGEKLFF. Here the CDR3 DNA reads TGTGCCAGCTCACCGGCGGGACAGGGGGCCGGCGGTGAAAAACTGTTTTTT. Supplemented by reference TRBV18 and TRBJ1-4, the full variable domain reads NAGVMQNPRHLVRRRGQEARLRCSPMKGHSHVYWYRQLPEEGLKFMVYLQKENIIDESGMPKERFSAEFPKEGPSILRIQQVVRGDSAAYFCASSPAGQGAGGEKLFFGSGTQLSVL.